This T cell receptor beta chain comes out of a study of blood T cell repertoires in COVID-19. Study details: Acute-phase and convalescent COVID-19 samples originated in the United States, Italy and Spain. Nucleic acid was either cDNA or gDNA, and it came from T cells, B-cell-depleted T cells, or PBMCs.

Looked up from germline, CDR1 is SGHRS and CDR2 is YFSETQ. With 1 base removed from V and 2 bases from J, the gap between germline ends came to 10 bases. This CDR3 is 14 amino acids long. For this clone: A much larger clone sits a single nucleotide away, making a read error possible.

As originally analysed: Amplification from reference gene primers served as the basis for estimated nucleated cell counts. Only in-frame clones appear in the TCRdb table, and some are missing; sequencing was by immunoSEQ multiplex PCR. That table supplies the V and J calls and clone size; D and trimming were determined from the DNA. This sample carries roughly 150,000 clones, around four fifths of them seen once, and the ten largest clones take roughly a fifth. The sample consisted of peripheral blood. The receptor comes from a woman in her seventies who had recovered from COVID-19. The genes are TRBV5-1 and TRBJ2-7; D remains ambiguous. The CDR3 coding sequence is TGCGCCAGCAGCTTGAACGGTAACCCCTACGAGCAGTACTTC. Its translation is CASSLNGNPYEQYF.